This T cell receptor beta chain is from a study of response to subunit inactivated influenza vaccine. The germline V gene encodes CDR1 MGHDK and CDR2 SYGVNS. Trimming took 5 bases from V and 2 from J; bases not matched to a gene: 14. The CDR3 consists of 18 residues. MiXCR was run by TCRdb on the RT-PCR reads, yielding one entry per CDR3 protein. The table has 750,000 to 850,000 distinct CDR3 sequences, about 18% seen once; the top ten hold 9.5% to 13%. Study observations and caveats: The authors suggested that few new T cells are recruited per seasonal influenza vaccination.

For this clonotype: Its antigen is unidentified.

The chain employs TRBV25-1 and TRBJ2-3; TRBD2 agrees at 9 bases. This clonotype originated in a man aged 50 to 60 who received an inactivated influenza vaccine. Sequencing was performed on PBMCs from blood, taken 4 to 6 days after vaccination. In DNA, the CDR3 is TGTGCCAGCAGTTGGGCTGTAGCGGGAGCCCCTTACACAGATACGCAGTATTTT. Translated, it gives CASSWAVAGAPYTDTQYF.